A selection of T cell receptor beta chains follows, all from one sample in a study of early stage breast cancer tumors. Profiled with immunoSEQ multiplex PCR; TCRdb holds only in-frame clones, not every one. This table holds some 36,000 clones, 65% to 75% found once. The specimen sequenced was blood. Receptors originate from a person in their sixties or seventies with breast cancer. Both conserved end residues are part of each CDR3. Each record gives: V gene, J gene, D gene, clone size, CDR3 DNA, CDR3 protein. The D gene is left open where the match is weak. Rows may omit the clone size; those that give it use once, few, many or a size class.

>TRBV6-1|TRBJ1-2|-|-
TGTGCCAGCAGTGACCCTCCCCTCAGTGGGTATGGCTACACCTTC
CASSDPPLSGYGYTF
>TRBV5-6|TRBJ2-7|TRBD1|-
TGTGCCAGCAGCTCACAGGGGTACGAGCAGTACTTC
CASSSQGYEQYF
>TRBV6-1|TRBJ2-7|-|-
TGTGCGGCGGGACGGCTGGGGGACGAGCAGTACTTC
CAAGRLGDEQYF
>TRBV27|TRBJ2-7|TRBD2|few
TGTGCCAGCAGTTCTCGGCTAGCGGGAATATACGAGCAGTACTTC
CASSSRLAGIYEQYF
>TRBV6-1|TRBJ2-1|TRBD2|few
TGTGCCATTAGGACTAGCGGGGTCAATGAGCAGTTCTTC
CAIRTSGVNEQFF
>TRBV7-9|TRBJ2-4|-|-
TGTGCCAGCAGCTTAGCGGCACAGGGGAGGGGTGACATTCAGTACTTC
CASSLAAQGRGDIQYF
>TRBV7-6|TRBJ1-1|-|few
TGTGCCAGCAGCCTTATGAACACTGAAGCTTTCTTT
CASSLMNTEAFF
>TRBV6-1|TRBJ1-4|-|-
TGTGCCAGCGGGAGGGCTTATGGAGAAAAACTGTTTTTT
CASGRAYGEKLFF
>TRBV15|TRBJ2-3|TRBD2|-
TGTGCCACCAGCACCCGACTAGCGGGAGTCTTATATACGCAGTATTTT
CATSTRLAGVLYTQYF
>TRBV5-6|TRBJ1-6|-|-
TGTGCCAGCAGCTTCCACCCCGGGCAGACTTCCTATAATTCACCCCTCCACTTT
CASSFHPGQTSYNSPLHF
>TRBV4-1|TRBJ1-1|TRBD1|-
TGCGCCAGCAGCCTCAGACTGACAGGGAGGAGAACTGAAGCTTTCTTT
CASSLRLTGRRTEAFF
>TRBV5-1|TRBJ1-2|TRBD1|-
TGCGCCAGCAGCCCGCGGGACAGTAACTATGGCTACACCTTC
CASSPRDSNYGYTF
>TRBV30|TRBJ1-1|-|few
TGTGCCTGCCAGGGGCAATCTGAAGCTTTCTTT
CACQGQSEAFF
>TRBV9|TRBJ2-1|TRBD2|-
TGTGCCAGCAGCGCCGGCCCTGGGGGCGGGAGGGCCTACAATGAGCAGTTCTTC
CASSAGPGGGRAYNEQFF
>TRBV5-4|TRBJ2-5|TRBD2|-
TGTGCCAGCAGCTTGGAGATAGCGGGGGGTCAAGAGACCCAGTACTTC
CASSLEIAGGQETQYF
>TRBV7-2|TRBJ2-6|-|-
TGTGCCAGCAGAATTAAGGCAGTTTGGGCCAACGTCCTGACTTTC
CASRIKAVWANVLTF
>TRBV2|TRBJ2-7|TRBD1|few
TGTGCCAGCAGCCGGGACAGGGGCTACGAGCAGTACTTC
CASSRDRGYEQYF
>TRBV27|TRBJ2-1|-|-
TGTGCCAGCAGTTCCCAGGACCGCTACAATGAGCAGTTCTTC
CASSSQDRYNEQFF
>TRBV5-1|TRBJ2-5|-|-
TGCGCCAGCAGCTTGGGTAGTAGGGGTGTCCAAGAGACCCAGTACTTC
CASSLGSRGVQETQYF
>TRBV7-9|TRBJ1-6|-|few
TGTGCCAGCAGCTTATGGGGGAGCTCCTATAATTCACCCCTCCACTTT
CASSLWGSSYNSPLHF
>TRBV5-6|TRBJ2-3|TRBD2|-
TGTGCCAGCCGACTAGCGGGAGGGTACACAGATACGCAGTATTTT
CASRLAGGYTDTQYF
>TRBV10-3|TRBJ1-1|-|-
TGTGCCATCAGTGAGCGGACGGGGAACACTGAAGCTTTCTTT
CAISERTGNTEAFF
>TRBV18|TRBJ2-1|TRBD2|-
TGTGCCAGCTCACCGGGAGCGGGAGGCTCCTACAATGAGCAGTTCTTC
CASSPGAGGSYNEQFF
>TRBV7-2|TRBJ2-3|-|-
TGTGCCAGCAGCGGGGGGGCAGGGGGCCGTGCAATTCAGACAGATACGCAGTATTTT
CASSGGAGGRAIQTDTQYF
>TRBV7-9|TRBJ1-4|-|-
TGTGCCAGCAGCTCCCCAGGAGGCGATTTTGGGGAAAAACTGTTTTTT
CASSSPGGDFGEKLFF
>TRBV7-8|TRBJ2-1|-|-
TGTGCCAGCAGCTATAGTTATGAGCAGTTCTTC
CASSYSYEQFF
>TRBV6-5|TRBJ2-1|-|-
TGTGCCAGCAGGCGCCCAACGGACTACAATGAGCAGTTCTTC
CASRRPTDYNEQFF
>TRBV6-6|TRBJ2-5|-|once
TGTGCCAGCAGTAGCCAGGTTCGAGAGACCCAGTACTTC
CASSSQVRETQYF
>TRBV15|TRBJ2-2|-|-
TGTGCCACCAGCAGAGATTTATATGACACCGGGGAGCTGTTTTTT
CATSRDLYDTGELFF
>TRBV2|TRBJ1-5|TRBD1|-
TGTGCCAGCAGTGTCCTCACAACAGGGGCGGGGGACAATCAGCCCCAGCATTTT
CASSVLTTGAGDNQPQHF
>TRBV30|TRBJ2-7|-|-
TGTGCCTGGAGTAATGGCCACGAGCAGTACTTC
CAWSNGHEQYF
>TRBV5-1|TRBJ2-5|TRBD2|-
TGCGCCAGCAGCTTGGGGCGGGAGGAGACCCAGTACTTC
CASSLGREETQYF
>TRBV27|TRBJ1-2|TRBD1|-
TGTGCCAGCAGTTTATTCTCAGGGGGACAGGGTAGCTATGGCTACACCTTC
CASSLFSGGQGSYGYTF
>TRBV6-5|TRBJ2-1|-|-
TGTGCCAGCAGCTATCCGGGGGGCGGGAGTGAGCAGTTCTTC
CASSYPGGGSEQFF
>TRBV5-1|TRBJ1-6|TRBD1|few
TGCGCCAGCAGCGCCGGACAGGGATTAGCCTCACCCCTCCACTTT
CASSAGQGLASPLHF